This T cell receptor beta chain was documented in a study of T cells in Graves' hyperthyroidism and ophthalmopathy. This CDR3 spans 14 amino acids. The germline V gene has CDR1 KGHDR and CDR2 SFDVKD. The V end was cut by 2 bases, the J end by 3 bases, with 9 bases between. Template material for amplifying TCR beta CDR3 regions consisted of RNA transcripts. HTBI primers were used for first-round RT-PCR of the TCR CDR3. TCRdb analysed the multiplex PCR reads with MiXCR anew, one entry per CDR3 protein. The repertoire has under 450,000 distinct CDR3 sequences, 13% of them found once; the top ten carry 20% to 25%. This clonotype was recorded at least ten times.

J is TRBJ2-5 and V is TRBV24-1, with D possibly called TRBD1 or TRBD2 (5 bases each). The sequencing sample was made of blood. The source of this sequence is a man aged 25 to 45 with Graves' hyperthyroidism that later progressed to Graves' ophthalmopathy. CDR3 bases: TGTGCCACCAGTGATTCTGGGACCGAAGAGACCCAGTACTTC. Its translation is CATSDSGTEETQYF.